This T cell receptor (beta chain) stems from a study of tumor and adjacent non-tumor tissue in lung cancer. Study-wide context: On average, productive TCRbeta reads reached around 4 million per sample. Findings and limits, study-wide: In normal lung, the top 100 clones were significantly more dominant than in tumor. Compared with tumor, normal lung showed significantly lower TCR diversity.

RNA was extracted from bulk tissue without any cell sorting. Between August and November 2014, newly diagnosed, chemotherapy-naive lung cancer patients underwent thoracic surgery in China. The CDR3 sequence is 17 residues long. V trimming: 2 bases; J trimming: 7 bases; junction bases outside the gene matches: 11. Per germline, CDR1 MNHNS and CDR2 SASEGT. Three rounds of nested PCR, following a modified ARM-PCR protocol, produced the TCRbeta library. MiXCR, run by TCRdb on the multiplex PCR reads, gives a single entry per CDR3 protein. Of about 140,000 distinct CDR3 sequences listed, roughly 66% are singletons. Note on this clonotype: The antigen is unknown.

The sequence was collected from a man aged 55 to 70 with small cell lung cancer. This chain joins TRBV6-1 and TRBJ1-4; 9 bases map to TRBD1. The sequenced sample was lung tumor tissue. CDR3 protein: CASSESGTGTGSEKLFF. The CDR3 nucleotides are TGTGCCAGCAGTGAATCCGGAACCGGGACAGGGTCTGAAAAACTGTTTTTT.